The next 26 T cell receptor beta chains were all read from a single sample in a study of cytomegalovirus exposure and HLA in healthy donors. PCR employed 60 Vbeta and 13 Jbeta primers. Method: immunoSEQ multiplex PCR; TCRdb's copy keeps in-frame clones and lacks some. This table has approximately 100,000 clones, about 70% appearing once. Sequences were obtained from PBMCs. The receptors were sampled from a human donor in good health.

The chain links TRBV5-1 to TRBJ1-1; D remains ambiguous. The CDR3 length is 13 residues. Germline CDR1 SGHRS, CDR2 YFSETQ. The V and J ends lost 4 bases and 1 base respectively, with 8 bases between them. DNA of the CDR3: TGCGCCAGCAGCCCTACAGAGAACACTGAAGCTTTCTTT. Its translation is CASSPTENTEAFF.

The J gene is TRBJ2-6, the V gene TRBV19; D ambiguous. The CDR3 is 14 amino acids. V lost 3 bases to trimming and J lost 2 bases, with 5 bases between them. Germline assignment: CDR1 LNHDA and CDR2 SQIVND (reference sequence). CDR3 residues: CASSIQAGANVLTF. The DNA of the CDR3 is TGTGCCAGTAGTATCCAGGCTGGGGCCAACGTCCTGACTTTC.

The chain carries TRBV7-8 and TRBJ2-1, with 7 nucleotides matching TRBD1. This CDR3 has 14 amino acids. Germline lookup yields CDR1 SGHVS and CDR2 FQNEAQ. V lost 7 bases and J lost 7; bases outside the gene matches: 10. The CDR3 loop is CASTPMTGKNEQFF. DNA of the CDR3: TGTGCCAGCACACCAATGACAGGGAAGAATGAGCAGTTCTTC. Full variable domain (remainder filled in from reference TRBV7-8 and TRBJ2-1): GAGVSQSPRYKVAKRGQDVALRCDPISGHVSLFWYQQALGQGPEFLTYFQNEAQLDKSGLPSDRFFAERPEGSVSTLKIQRTQQEDSAVYLCASTPMTGKNEQFFGPGTRLTVL.

The rearrangement links TRBV2 to TRBJ1-5; D might be TRBD1 (6 bases). V was shortened by 6 bases and J by 6 bases, with 21 bases between the two germline ends. The germline gives CDR1 SNHLY, CDR2 FYNNEI. The CDR3 is 16 amino acids. The CDR3 DNA reads TGTGCCAGCAGCTCCTTAACAGGGAAGGTGGGTCAGCCCCAGCATTTT. Residues: CASSSLTGKVGQPQHF.

The chain joins TRBV5-1 to TRBJ1-4, with 12 bases lining up with TRBD1. Looked up from germline, CDR1 is SGHRS and CDR2 is YFSETQ. J gave up 7 bases and V 3 bases, and 19 bases lay outside the gene matches. CDR3 size: 20 residues. Here the CDR3 reads CASSSLPGQGAGDNSEKLFF. CDR3 nucleotides: TGCGCCAGCAGCTCCCTCCCGGGACAGGGGGCGGGCGATAATAGTGAAAAACTGTTTTTT.

This sequence joins TRBV9 and TRBJ2-3; 11 bases are shared with TRBD2. V lost 0 bases and J lost 5; bases outside the gene matches: 5. Per germline, CDR1 SGDLS and CDR2 YYNGEE. The CDR3 spans 16 residues. The CDR3 region has the DNA TGTGCCAGCAGCGTAGGTAGCGGGGGGGCGATAGATACGCAGTATTTT. Residues: CASSVGSGGAIDTQYF.

This chain joins TRBV4-2 and TRBJ2-3, with TRBD1 identical over 8 bases. V lost 2 bases and J lost 0; bases outside the gene matches: 7. This CDR3 spans 17 amino acids. CDR1 is LGHNA and CDR2 is YNFKEQ in the germline V gene. The DNA of the CDR3 is TGTGCCAGCAGCCAACAGCCAGGGGGCAAGAGCACAGATACGCAGTATTTT. Protein: CASSQQPGGKSTDTQYF.

This clone was detected only a few times. The DNA for the CDR3 is TGCGCCAGCAGCTCAGGGGCTGGGGCCAACGTCCTGACTTTC. Residues: CASSSGAGANVLTF. The chain employs TRBV10-1 and TRBJ2-6; D possibly corresponds to TRBD1 (6 bases). The CDR3 spans 14 residues. Germline V gene lookup returns CDR1 WNHNN and CDR2 SYGVQD (reference sequence). The V gene lost 6 bases and the J gene lost 2 bases, with 8 bases spanning the gap.

This clone was recorded only once. This chain joins TRBV6-5 and TRBJ2-5; no firm D call. Germline values: CDR1 MNHEY, CDR2 SVGAGI. The V gene lost 7 bases and the J gene lost 1 base, with 4 bases spanning the gap. This CDR3 is built from 11 residues. CDR3 nucleotides: TGTGCCAGCACCCTCCAAGAGACCCAGTACTTC. This translates into CASTLQETQYF.

The chain carries TRBV11-2 and TRBJ2-3, with D unresolved. Germline loops: CDR1 SGHAT, CDR2 FQNNGV. The CDR3 runs 14 residues. Between the trimmed V and J ends, which lost 2 bases and 2 bases, there was a span of 8 bases. As DNA, the CDR3 is TGTGCCAGCAGCTTATTAGATCCCACAGATACGCAGTATTTT. Translation: CASSLLDPTDTQYF.

The genes are TRBV9 and TRBJ1-5, with D tentatively TRBD1 (5 bases). Germline lookup yields CDR1 SGDLS and CDR2 YYNGEE. Trimming removed 8 bases at V and 1 base at J, with 10 bases between. CDR3 size: 13 residues. In DNA, the CDR3 is TGTGCCAGTGGGGGGGGGAGCAATCAGCCCCAGCATTTT. Residues: CASGGGSNQPQHF.

This clone was found many times. This chain connects TRBV2 to TRBJ2-7; D is uncertain. The germline CDR1 and CDR2 sequences are SNHLY and FYNNEI. This CDR3 has 13 residues. Deletions cut 4 bases from V and 2 bases from J, with 9 bases between. CDR3 DNA sequence: TGTGCCAGCAGTGTGGCCAGGACCTACGAGCAGTACTTC. This encodes CASSVARTYEQYF.

The chain links TRBV7-2 to TRBJ1-5, with 8 positions matching TRBD1. CDR1 SGHTA and CDR2 FQGNSA come from the germline V gene. CDR3 size: 15 residues. Trimming took 5 bases from V and 5 from J; bases not matched to a gene: 8. CDR3 nucleotides: TGTGCCAGCAGCGAATCAGGGGGCACATATCAGCCCCAGCATTTT. As protein: CASSESGGTYQPQHF.

This clone has only a few counts. This chain links TRBV6-6 with TRBJ1-1; 8 bases are a match to TRBD1. Losses at the gene ends were 2 bases for V and 1 base for J; bases not matched to a gene: 6. CDR3 length equals 16 residues. Germline V lookup: CDR1 MNHNY, CDR2 SVGAGI (reference sequence). The CDR3 loop reads CASSYGGQGRNTEAFF. CDR3 bases: TGTGCCAGCAGTTACGGTGGACAGGGAAGGAACACTGAAGCTTTCTTT.

CDR3 region: CASTFGSTRSYEQYF. The CDR3 DNA follows: TGTGCCAGTACCTTCGGGAGCACCCGATCCTACGAGCAGTACTTC. V is TRBV6-1 and J is TRBJ2-7, with D tentatively TRBD2 (6 bases). Germline V CDR1 and CDR2: MNHNS, SASEGT. Trimming pared 9 bases from V and 1 base from J, leaving 19 bases between. The CDR3 extends over 15 amino acids.

This chain joins TRBV28 and TRBJ2-2; the D gene is possibly TRBD1 (6 bases). CDR1 MDHEN and CDR2 SYDVKM come from the germline V gene. V was clipped by 5 bases and J by 5 bases, with 12 bases between them. This CDR3 has 14 residues. CDR3 sequence (DNA): TGTGCCAGCAGTATAGGACAGTATACCGGGGAGCTGTTTTTT. It codes for CASSIGQYTGELFF.

DNA for the CDR3: TGTGCCAGCAGCCAAGACGTCGGCGGGAGTGAAAAACTGTTTTTT. Amino acids: CASSQDVGGSEKLFF. This chain joins TRBV14 and TRBJ1-4; D is unresolved. Per germline, CDR1 SGHDN and CDR2 FVKESK. Trimming shortened V by 0 bases and J by 7 bases, and 12 bases separated the two germline ends. The CDR3 consists of 15 residues.

Only a few counts were recorded for this clone. The J gene is TRBJ1-3, the V gene TRBV5-4; no firm D call. V was trimmed by 3 bases and J by 1 base, leaving 17 bases between them. Germline V gives CDR1 SGHNT, CDR2 YYREEE (reference sequence). This CDR3 has 17 amino acids. Written as DNA, the CDR3 is TGTGCCAGCAGCTCCCCCGCCGGAGGGCGATCTGGAAACACCATATATTTT. The encoded protein is CASSSPAGGRSGNTIYF. The entire variable domain, with the rest obtained from reference TRBV5-4 and TRBJ1-3, is as follows: ETGVTQSPTHLIKTRGQQVTLRCSSQSGHNTVSWYQQALGQGPQFIFQYYREEENGRGNFPPRFSGLQFPNYSSELNVNALELDDSALYLCASSSPAGGRSGNTIYFGEGSWLTVV.

This clone has more than one count but fewer than ten. J is TRBJ1-6 and V is TRBV5-6; D might be TRBD1 (5 bases). Trimming stripped 1 base from V and 7 bases from J, with 6 bases between. Germline V gene lookup returns CDR1 SGHDT and CDR2 YYEEEE. This CDR3 comprises 13 residues. The CDR3 region is CASSLRGNSPLHF. For the CDR3, the DNA is TGTGCCAGCAGCTTGCGGGGGAATTCACCCCTCCACTTT.

The chain couples TRBV18 to TRBJ1-1; 9 bases map to TRBD1. J was trimmed by 6 bases and V by 2 bases; bases with no gene match: 4. CDR1 KGHSH and CDR2 LQKENI come from the germline V gene. The CDR3 runs 14 residues. The CDR3 DNA is TGTGCCAGCTCACCAGGGACAGGGATCGCTGAAGCTTTCTTT. This encodes CASSPGTGIAEAFF.

This clone was counted only a few times. The chain carries TRBV6-6 and TRBJ1-2; 7 bases map to TRBD1. This CDR3 is built from 14 residues. The J segment lost 8 bases and the V segment lost 3 bases, leaving 9 bases of the junction unmatched. Germline V gene lookup returns CDR1 MNHNY and CDR2 SVGAGI (reference sequence). CDR3 bases: TGTGCCAGCAGTTATCTCGCGACAGGGAACGGCTACACCTTC. Translation: CASSYLATGNGYTF.

The chain is built from TRBV28 and TRBJ2-5, with 7 bases fitting TRBD1. V lost 6 bases and J lost 1; bases outside the gene matches: 2. Germline CDR1 is MDHEN and CDR2 is SYDVKM. This CDR3 has 13 residues. CDR3 sequence reads: CASRTGFQETQYF. For the CDR3, the DNA is TGTGCCAGCAGGACAGGGTTCCAAGAGACCCAGTACTTC.

Points on this clone: The same CDR3 also results from other DNA sequences found in this sample. The rearrangement links TRBV29-1 to TRBJ2-5; 7 positions match TRBD1. Germline V lookup: CDR1 SQVTM, CDR2 ANQGSEA. This CDR3 region has 13 residues. Unmatched junction bases numbered 3, after V lost 4 bases and J lost 1 base. The CDR3 protein is CSVGRDSQETQYF. DNA for the CDR3: TGCAGCGTTGGTCGGGACAGCCAAGAGACCCAGTACTTC.

This clone is a singleton in its sample. The chain recombines TRBV7-9 with TRBJ2-7; D is perhaps TRBD2 (6 bases). V was pared by 1 base and J by 6 bases, with 13 bases between. The CDR3 covers 14 residues. Germline V gene lookup returns CDR1 SEHNR and CDR2 FQNEAQ (reference sequence). In nucleotides, the CDR3 is TGTGCCAGCAGCTTAGACCCGCCGGGAGCCGAGCAGTACTTC. It specifies CASSLDPPGAEQYF.

Concerning this clone: The same CDR3 also results from other DNA sequences found in this sample. The chain combines TRBV6-5 with TRBJ1-3, with D tentatively TRBD1 (5 bases). The CDR3 spans 14 residues. Germline CDR1 MNHEY, CDR2 SVGAGI. V was pared by 6 bases and J by 1 base, with 10 bases between. CDR3 residues: CASSPQGSGNTIYF. Here the CDR3 DNA reads TGTGCCAGCAGCCCCCAGGGATCTGGAAACACCATATATTTT.

A few counts support this clone. The chain joins TRBV29-1 to TRBJ2-3, with 12 bases identical to TRBD2. The CDR3 length is 17 residues. Unmatched junction bases numbered 13, after V lost 7 bases and J lost 2 bases. CDR1 and CDR2 (germline): SQVTM, ANQGSEA. The CDR3: CSAQGVTSGGSTDTQYF. The DNA for the CDR3 is TGCAGCGCCCAGGGGGTGACTAGCGGGGGCTCCACAGATACGCAGTATTTT.